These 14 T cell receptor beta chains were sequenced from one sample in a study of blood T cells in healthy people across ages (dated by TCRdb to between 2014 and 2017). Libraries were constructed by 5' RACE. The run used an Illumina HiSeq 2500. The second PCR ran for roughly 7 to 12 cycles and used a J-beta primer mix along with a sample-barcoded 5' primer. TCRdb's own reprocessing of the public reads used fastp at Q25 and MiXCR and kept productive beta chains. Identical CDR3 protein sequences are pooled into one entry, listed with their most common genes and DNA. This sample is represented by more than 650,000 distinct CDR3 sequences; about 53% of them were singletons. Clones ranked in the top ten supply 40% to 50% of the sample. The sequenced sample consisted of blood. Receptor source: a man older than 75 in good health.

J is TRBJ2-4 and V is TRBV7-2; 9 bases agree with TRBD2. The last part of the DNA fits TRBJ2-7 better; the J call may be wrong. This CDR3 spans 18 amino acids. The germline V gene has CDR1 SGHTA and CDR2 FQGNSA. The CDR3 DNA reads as TGTGCCAGCAGCTCTACCCGAAGGGGCGGGAGGGCCCTTTACGAGCAGTACTTC. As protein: CASSSTRRGGRALYEQYF.

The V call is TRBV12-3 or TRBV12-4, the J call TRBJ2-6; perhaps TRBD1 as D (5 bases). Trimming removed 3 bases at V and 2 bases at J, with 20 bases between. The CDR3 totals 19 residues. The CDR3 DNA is TGTGCCAGCAGTTTCGTTGGGCCAGGGATAAACGCTGGGGCCAACGTCCTGACTTTC. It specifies CASSFVGPGINAGANVLTF.

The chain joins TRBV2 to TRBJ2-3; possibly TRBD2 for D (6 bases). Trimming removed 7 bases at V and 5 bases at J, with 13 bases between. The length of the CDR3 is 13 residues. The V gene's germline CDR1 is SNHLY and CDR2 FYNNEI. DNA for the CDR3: TGTGCCAGCACCTGGCAGGGAGGAGATACGCAGTATTTT. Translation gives CASTWQGGDTQYF.

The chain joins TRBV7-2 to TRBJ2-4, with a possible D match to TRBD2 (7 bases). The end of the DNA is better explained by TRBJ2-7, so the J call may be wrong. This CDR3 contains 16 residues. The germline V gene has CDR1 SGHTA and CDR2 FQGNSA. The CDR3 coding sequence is TGTGCCAGCAGCTTAGCCGGGAGGCTCAGGGGCTACGAGCAGTACTTC. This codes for CASSLAGRLRGYEQYF.

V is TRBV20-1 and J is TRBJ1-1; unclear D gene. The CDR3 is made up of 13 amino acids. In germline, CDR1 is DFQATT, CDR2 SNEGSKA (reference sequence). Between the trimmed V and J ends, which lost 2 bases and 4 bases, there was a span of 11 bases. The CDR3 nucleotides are TGCAGTGCTAGAAACGCAGGATCCACTGAAGCTTTCTTT. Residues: CSARNAGSTEAFF.

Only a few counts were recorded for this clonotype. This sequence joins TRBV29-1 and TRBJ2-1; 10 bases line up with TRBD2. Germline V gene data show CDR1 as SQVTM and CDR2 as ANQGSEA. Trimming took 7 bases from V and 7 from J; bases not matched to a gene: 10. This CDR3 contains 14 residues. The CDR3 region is CSDDSGRAGNEQFF. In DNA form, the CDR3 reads TGCAGCGACGACAGCGGGAGGGCCGGGAATGAGCAGTTCTTC.

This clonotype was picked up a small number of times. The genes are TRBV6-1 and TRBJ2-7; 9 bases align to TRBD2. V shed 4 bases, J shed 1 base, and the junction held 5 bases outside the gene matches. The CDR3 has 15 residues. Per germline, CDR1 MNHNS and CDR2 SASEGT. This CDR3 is CASSGRLAASYEQYF. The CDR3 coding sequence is TGTGCCAGCAGTGGGAGACTAGCGGCTTCCTACGAGCAGTACTTC.

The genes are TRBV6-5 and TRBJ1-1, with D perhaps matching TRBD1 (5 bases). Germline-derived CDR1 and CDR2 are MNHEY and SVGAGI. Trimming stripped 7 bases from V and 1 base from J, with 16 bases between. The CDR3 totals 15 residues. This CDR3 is CASTALGESNTEAFF. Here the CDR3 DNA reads TGTGCCAGCACAGCGCTGGGGGAGTCGAACACTGAAGCTTTCTTT.

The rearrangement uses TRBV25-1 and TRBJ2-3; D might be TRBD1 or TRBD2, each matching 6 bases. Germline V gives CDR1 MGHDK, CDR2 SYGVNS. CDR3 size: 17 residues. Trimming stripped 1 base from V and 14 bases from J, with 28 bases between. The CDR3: CASSESAAGAGGRYAYF. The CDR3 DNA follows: TGTGCCAGCAGTGAATCGGCCGCAGGGGCCGGGGGAAGATACGCGTATTTT.

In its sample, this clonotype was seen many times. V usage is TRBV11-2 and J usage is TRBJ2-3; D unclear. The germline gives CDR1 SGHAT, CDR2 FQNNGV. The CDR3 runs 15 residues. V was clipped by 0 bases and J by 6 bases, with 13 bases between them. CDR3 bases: TGTGCCAGCAGCTTAGATGGTCCCCCTCTGGATACGCAGTATTTT. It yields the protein CASSLDGPPLDTQYF.

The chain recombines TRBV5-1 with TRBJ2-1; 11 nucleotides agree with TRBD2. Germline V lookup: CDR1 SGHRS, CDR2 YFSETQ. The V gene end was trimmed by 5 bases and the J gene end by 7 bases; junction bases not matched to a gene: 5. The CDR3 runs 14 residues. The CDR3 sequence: CASRASGGLNEQFF. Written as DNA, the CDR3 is TGCGCCAGCAGGGCTAGCGGGGGGTTAAATGAGCAGTTCTTC.

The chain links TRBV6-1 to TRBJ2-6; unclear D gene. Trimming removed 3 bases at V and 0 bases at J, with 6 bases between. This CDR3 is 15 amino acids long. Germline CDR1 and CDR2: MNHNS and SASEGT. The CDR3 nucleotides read TGTGCCAGCAGTGAGCAACCCTCTGGGGCCAACGTCCTGACTTTC. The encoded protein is CASSEQPSGANVLTF.

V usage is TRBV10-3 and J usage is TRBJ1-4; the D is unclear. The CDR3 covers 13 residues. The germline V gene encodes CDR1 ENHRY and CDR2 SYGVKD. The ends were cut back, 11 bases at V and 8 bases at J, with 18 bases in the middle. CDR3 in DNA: TGTGCCTCCAACGACAAAAGGCAGGAAAAACTGTTTTTT. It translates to CASNDKRQEKLFF.

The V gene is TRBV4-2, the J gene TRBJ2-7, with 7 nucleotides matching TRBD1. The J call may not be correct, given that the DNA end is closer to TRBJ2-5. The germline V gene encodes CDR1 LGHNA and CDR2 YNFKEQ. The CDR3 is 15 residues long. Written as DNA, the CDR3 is TGTGCCAGCAGCCAGGACCGGGACAGCTGGTGGACCCAGTACTTC. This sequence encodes CASSQDRDSWWTQYF.